A selection of T cell receptor beta chains follows, all from one sample in a study of blood T cell repertoires in COVID-19. Profiling relied on immunoSEQ multiplex PCR, and the TCRdb table lists in-frame clones only, not all of them. The table includes over 150,000 clones, around 80% detected once. The sequencing input was peripheral blood. The receptors come from a woman older than 75 with active or convalescent COVID-19. Both conserved end residues are part of each CDR3. The order of the fields is V gene, CDR3 length, clone size, D gene, J gene, CDR3 protein, CDR3 DNA. D genes are given only for firm matches. Part of the rows lack a size; the others show once, few, many or a class for expanded clones.

TRBV3-1/TRBV3-2	18	.	.	TRBJ2-4	CASSQESPSEVGKNIQYF	TGTGCCAGCAGCCAAGAATCTCCAAGCGAGGTCGGCAAAAACATTCAGTACTTC
TRBV7-9	13	.	.	TRBJ2-7	CASSLDGLYEQYF	TGTGCCAGCAGCTTAGACGGGTTATACGAGCAGTACTTC
TRBV7-9	11	.	.	TRBJ1-1	CASSLRTEAFF	TGTGCCAGCAGCTTACGCACTGAAGCTTTCTTT
TRBV9	14	.	.	TRBJ2-2	CASSVGSGTGELFF	TGTGCCAGCAGCGTAGGGTCAGGGACCGGGGAGCTGTTTTTT
TRBV7-8	13	.	.	TRBJ1-2	CASTRGQGGGYTF	TGTGCCAGCACCCGAGGGCAGGGAGGCGGCTACACCTTC
TRBV6-6	14	.	TRBD1	TRBJ1-2	CASSGTGRPYGYTF	TGTGCCAGCAGTGGGACAGGACGCCCCTATGGCTACACCTTC
TRBV19	15	.	.	TRBJ1-3	CASSSQAISGNTIYF	TGTGCCAGTAGTAGTCAGGCGATCTCTGGAAACACCATATATTTT
TRBV27	15	.	TRBD2	TRBJ2-4	CASSYTSGGKNIQYF	TGTGCCAGCAGTTATACTAGCGGGGGAAAAAACATTCAGTACTTC
TRBV2	14	.	TRBD1	TRBJ1-6	CASYSPTGKSPLHF	TGTGCCAGCTATAGCCCGACAGGGAAATCACCCCTCCACTTT
TRBV6-1	13	.	.	TRBJ1-1	CASSEIRGTEAFF	TGTGCCAGCAGTGAGATTCGGGGGACTGAAGCTTTCTTT
TRBV19	17	.	TRBD2	TRBJ2-2	CASRKRLAGGFSGELFF	TGTGCCAGTCGAAAGCGGCTAGCGGGGGGGTTTTCCGGGGAGCTGTTTTTT
TRBV18	15	.	.	TRBJ1-2	CASSPSHSTNYGYTF	TGTGCCAGCTCACCAAGTCACAGTACTAACTATGGCTACACCTTC
TRBV18	18	.	.	TRBJ1-3	CASTFTSQGPQQGNTIYF	TGTGCCAGCACATTTACCTCACAGGGACCCCAGCAAGGAAACACCATATATTTT
TRBV5-1	15	.	.	TRBJ2-3	CASSLGASSTDTQYF	TGCGCCAGCAGCTTGGGGGCCTCTAGCACAGATACGCAGTATTTT
TRBV28	14	.	.	TRBJ2-3	CASSLLGVGSTQYF	TGTGCCAGCAGTTTATTAGGGGTCGGTAGTACGCAGTATTTT
TRBV2	15	.	.	TRBJ1-2	CASSESMDSNYGYTF	TGTGCCAGCAGTGAAAGCATGGACAGCAACTATGGCTACACCTTC
TRBV6-2/TRBV6-3	15	.	TRBD1	TRBJ1-4	CASSRPGTGMEKLFF	TGTGCCAGCAGTCGGCCCGGGACAGGGATGGAAAAACTGTTTTTT
TRBV3-1/TRBV3-2	17	.	TRBD1	TRBJ2-7	CASSQRGTGGPTYEQYF	TGTGCCAGCAGCCAACGCGGGACAGGGGGCCCCACCTACGAGCAGTACTTC
TRBV7-8	15	once	.	TRBJ2-6	CASSLRGQGANVLTF	TGTGCCAGCAGCTTAAGAGGGCAAGGGGCCAACGTCCTGACTTTC
TRBV6-5	15	.	TRBD1	TRBJ1-1	CASSLSGTGNTEAFF	TGTGCCAGCAGTTTATCCGGGACAGGGAACACTGAAGCTTTCTTT
TRBV19	14	few	.	TRBJ1-4	CASTLETAGEKLFF	TGTGCCAGTACCCTCGAGACAGCCGGTGAAAAACTGTTTTTT
TRBV6-6	14	.	TRBD1	TRBJ2-3	CASSKDRGLGTQYF	TGTGCCAGCAGTAAGGACAGGGGTTTGGGTACGCAGTATTTT
TRBV27	13	few	.	TRBJ1-2	CASSFRGIYGYTF	TGTGCCAGCAGTTTCCGGGGTATCTATGGCTACACCTTC
TRBV5-1	15	.	.	TRBJ1-4	CASRLEGVTNEKLFF	TGCGCCAGCAGGTTGGAGGGGGTCACTAATGAAAAACTGTTTTTT
TRBV12-5	16	.	TRBD1	TRBJ1-4	CASGLVLGQGAEKLFF	TGTGCTAGTGGTTTGGTACTGGGCCAGGGGGCGGAAAAACTGTTTTTT
TRBV2	11	.	.	TRBJ2-1	CASSVLNEQFF	TGTGCCAGCAGTGTGTTAAATGAGCAGTTCTTC
TRBV4-3	19	.	.	TRBJ2-4	CASSQVVSSDSLGKNIQYF	TGCGCCAGCAGCCAAGTGGTCAGCTCCGACAGCCTTGGCAAAAACATTCAGTACTTC
TRBV19	17	.	.	TRBJ1-6	CASSIDRGQSYNSPLHF	TGTGCCAGTAGTATTGATCGCGGACAGAGCTATAATTCACCCCTCCACTTT
TRBV6-6	15	.	TRBD1	TRBJ2-7	CASSYSGTASYEQYF	TGTGCCAGCAGTTACTCCGGGACAGCATCCTACGAGCAGTACTTC
TRBV9	15	.	TRBD1	TRBJ2-1	CASSARQGGVNEQFF	TGTGCCAGCAGCGCCCGACAGGGTGGGGTCAATGAGCAGTTCTTC
TRBV29-1	11	.	TRBD1	TRBJ1-2	CSTGQGFGYTF	TGCAGCACTGGACAGGGCTTTGGCTACACCTTC
TRBV4-3	15	.	.	TRBJ2-5	CASSQGQGGSETQYF	TGCGCCAGCAGCCAAGGGCAGGGCGGATCGGAGACCCAGTACTTC
TRBV6-5	15	.	TRBD1	TRBJ1-2	CASSPDRGANYGYTF	TGTGCCAGCAGCCCAGACAGGGGAGCTAACTATGGCTACACCTTC
TRBV11-3	14	.	.	TRBJ2-7	CASSSFLYGYEQYF	TGTGCCAGCAGCTCCTTTTTGTACGGGTACGAGCAGTACTTC
TRBV25-1	15	.	.	TRBJ1-5	CASSEATSANQPQHF	TGTGCCAGCAGTGAGGCGACCAGCGCCAATCAGCCCCAGCATTTT
TRBV7-2	15	.	TRBD1	TRBJ1-1	CASRIGTGGNTEAFF	TGTGCCAGCAGGATAGGGACAGGAGGGAACACTGAAGCTTTCTTT
TRBV6-5	15	.	.	TRBJ2-5	CASSYRGLRVETQYF	TGTGCCAGCAGTTATAGGGGACTTAGGGTAGAGACCCAGTACTTC